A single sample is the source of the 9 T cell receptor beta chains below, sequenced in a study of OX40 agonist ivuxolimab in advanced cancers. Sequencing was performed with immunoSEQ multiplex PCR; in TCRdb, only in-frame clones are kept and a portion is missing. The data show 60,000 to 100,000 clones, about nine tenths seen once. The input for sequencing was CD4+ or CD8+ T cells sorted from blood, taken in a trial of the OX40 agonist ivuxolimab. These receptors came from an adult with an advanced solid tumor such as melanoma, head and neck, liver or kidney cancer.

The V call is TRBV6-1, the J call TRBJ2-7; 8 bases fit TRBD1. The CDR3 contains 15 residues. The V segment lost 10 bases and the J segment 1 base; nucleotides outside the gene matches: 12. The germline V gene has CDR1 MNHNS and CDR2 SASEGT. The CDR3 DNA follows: TGTGCCACCCGACAGGGGCCCACCATTTCCTACGAGCAGTACTTC. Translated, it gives CATRQGPTISYEQYF.

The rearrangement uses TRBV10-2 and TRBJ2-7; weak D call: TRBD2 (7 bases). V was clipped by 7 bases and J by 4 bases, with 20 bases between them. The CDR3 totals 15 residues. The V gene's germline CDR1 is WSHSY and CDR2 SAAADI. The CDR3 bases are TGCGCCAGCACCCCGGGGGCTAGCGGAAAATACGAGCAGTACTTC. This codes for CASTPGASGKYEQYF.

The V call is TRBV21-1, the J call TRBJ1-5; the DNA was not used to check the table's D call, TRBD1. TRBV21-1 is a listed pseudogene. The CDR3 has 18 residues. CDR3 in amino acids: CASSKVKDRTISNQPQHF. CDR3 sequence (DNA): TGTGCCAGCAGCAAAGTCAAGGACAGGACGATTAGCAATCAGCCCCAGCATTTT.

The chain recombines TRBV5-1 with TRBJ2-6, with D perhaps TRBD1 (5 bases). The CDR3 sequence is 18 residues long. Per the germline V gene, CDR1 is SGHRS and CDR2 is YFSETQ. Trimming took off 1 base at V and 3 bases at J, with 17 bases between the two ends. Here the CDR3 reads CASSLTTGRSSGANVLTF. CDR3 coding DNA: TGCGCCAGCAGCTTGACAACAGGCCGGAGTAGTGGGGCCAACGTCCTGACTTTC.

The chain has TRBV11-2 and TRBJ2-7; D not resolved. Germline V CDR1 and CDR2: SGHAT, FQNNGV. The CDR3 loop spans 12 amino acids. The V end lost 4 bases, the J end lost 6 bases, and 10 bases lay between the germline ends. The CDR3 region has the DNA TGTGCCAGCAGCTATGCCCAGATCGAGCAGTACTTC. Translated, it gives CASSYAQIEQYF.

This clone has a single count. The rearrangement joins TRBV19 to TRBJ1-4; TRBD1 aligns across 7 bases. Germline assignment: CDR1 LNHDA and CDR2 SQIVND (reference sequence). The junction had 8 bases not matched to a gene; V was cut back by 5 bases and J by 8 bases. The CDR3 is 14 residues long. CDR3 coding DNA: TGTGCCAGTAGTGTGGACAGGTCGGGGGAAAAACTGTTTTTT. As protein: CASSVDRSGEKLFF. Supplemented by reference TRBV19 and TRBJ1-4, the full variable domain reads DGGITQSPKYLFRKEGQNVTLSCEQNLNHDAMYWYRQDPGQGLRLIYYSQIVNDFQKGDIAEGYSVSREKKESFPLTVTSAQKNPTAFYLCASSVDRSGEKLFFGSGTQLSVL.

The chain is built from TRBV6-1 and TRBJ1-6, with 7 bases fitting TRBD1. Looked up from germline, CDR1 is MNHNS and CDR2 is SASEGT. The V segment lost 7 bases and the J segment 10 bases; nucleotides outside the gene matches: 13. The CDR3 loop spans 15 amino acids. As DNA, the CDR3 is TGTGCCAGCACAGCGTCCCCACAGGGGAACTCACCCCTCCACTTT. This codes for CASTASPQGNSPLHF.

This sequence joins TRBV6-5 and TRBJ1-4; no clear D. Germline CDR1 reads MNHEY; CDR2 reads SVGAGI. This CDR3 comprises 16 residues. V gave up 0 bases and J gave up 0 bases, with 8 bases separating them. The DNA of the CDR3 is TGTGCCAGCAGTTACTCCGTTCTTGCAACTAATGAAAAACTGTTTTTT. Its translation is CASSYSVLATNEKLFF.

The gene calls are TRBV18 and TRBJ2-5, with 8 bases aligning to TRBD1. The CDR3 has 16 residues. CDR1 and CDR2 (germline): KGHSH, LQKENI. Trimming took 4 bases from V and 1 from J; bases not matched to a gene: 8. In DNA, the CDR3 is TGTGCCAGCTCACTTTTCAGGACAGGGCTCCAAGAGACCCAGTACTTC. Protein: CASSLFRTGLQETQYF.